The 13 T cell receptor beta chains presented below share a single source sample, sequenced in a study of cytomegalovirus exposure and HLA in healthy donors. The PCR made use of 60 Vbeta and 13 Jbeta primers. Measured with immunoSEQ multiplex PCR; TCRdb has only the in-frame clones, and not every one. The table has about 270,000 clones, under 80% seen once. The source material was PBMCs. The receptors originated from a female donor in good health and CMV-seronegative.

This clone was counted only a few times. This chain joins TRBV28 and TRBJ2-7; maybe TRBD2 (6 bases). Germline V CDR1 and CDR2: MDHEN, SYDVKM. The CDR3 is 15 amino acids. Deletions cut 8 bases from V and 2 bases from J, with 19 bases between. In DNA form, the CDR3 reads TGTGCCAGCGGCCCCCCGGGACTTACAACCTACGAGCAGTACTTC. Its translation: CASGPPGLTTYEQYF.

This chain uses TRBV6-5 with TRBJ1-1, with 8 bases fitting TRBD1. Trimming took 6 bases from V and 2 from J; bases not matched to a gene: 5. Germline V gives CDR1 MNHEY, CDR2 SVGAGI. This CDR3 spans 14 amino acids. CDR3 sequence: CASRRDRGNTEAFF. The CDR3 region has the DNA TGTGCCAGCAGGCGCGACAGGGGTAACACTGAAGCTTTCTTT.

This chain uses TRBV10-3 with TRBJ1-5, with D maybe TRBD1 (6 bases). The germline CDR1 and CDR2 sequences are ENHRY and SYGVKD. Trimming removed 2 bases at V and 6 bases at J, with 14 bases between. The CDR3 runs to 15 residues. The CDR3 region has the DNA TGTGCCATCAGTGAGACAGGGAGTGTTGGTCAGCCCCAGCATTTT. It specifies CAISETGSVGQPQHF.

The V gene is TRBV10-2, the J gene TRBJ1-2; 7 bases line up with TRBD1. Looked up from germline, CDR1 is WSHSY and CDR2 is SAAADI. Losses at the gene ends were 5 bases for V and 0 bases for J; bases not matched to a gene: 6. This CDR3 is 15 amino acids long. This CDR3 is CASSPDGTANYGYTF. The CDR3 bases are TGCGCCAGCAGTCCAGATGGGACAGCTAACTATGGCTACACCTTC.

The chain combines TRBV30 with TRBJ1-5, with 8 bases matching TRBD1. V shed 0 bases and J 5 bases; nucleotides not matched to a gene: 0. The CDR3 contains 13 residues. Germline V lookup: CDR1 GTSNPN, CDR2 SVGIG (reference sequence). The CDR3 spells CAWSVQGDQPQHF. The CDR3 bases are TGTGCCTGGAGTGTACAGGGGGATCAGCCCCAGCATTTT.

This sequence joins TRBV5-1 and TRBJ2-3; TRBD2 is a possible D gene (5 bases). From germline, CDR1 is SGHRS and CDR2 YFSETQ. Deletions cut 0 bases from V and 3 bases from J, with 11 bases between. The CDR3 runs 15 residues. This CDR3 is CASSLGLSLTDTQYF. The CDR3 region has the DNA TGCGCCAGCAGCTTGGGACTATCCCTGACAGATACGCAGTATTTT.

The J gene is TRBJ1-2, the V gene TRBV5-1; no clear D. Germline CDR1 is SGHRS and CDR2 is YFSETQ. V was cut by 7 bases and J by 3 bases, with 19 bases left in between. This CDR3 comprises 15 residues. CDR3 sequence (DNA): TGCGCCAGCTTCTTTTTACACGACGGAGACTATGGCTACACCTTC. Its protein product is CASFFLHDGDYGYTF.

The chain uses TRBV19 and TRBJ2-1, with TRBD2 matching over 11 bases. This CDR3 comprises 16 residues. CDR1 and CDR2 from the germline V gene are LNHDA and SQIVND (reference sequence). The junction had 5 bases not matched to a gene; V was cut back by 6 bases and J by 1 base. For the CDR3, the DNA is TGTGCCAGTAGCTCCTTAGCGGGGGGGTCCTACAATGAGCAGTTCTTC. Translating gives CASSSLAGGSYNEQFF.

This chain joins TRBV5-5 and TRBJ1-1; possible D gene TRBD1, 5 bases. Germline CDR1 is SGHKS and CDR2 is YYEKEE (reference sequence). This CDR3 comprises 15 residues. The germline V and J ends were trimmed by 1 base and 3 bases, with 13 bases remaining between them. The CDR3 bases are TGTGCCAGCAGCTTGATGATCCAGGGTTACACTGAAGCTTTCTTT. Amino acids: CASSLMIQGYTEAFF.

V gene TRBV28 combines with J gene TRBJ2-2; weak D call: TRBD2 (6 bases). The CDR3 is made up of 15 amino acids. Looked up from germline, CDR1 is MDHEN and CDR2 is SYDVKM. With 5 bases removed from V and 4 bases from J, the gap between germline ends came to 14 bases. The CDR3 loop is CASSQRRGSTGELFF. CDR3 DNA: TGTGCCAGCAGTCAGCGCCGGGGGAGCACCGGGGAGCTGTTTTTT.

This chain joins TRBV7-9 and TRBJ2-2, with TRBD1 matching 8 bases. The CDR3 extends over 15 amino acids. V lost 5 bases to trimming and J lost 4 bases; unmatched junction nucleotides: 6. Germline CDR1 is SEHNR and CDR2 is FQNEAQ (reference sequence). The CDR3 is CASSPRTGFTGELFF. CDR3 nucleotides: TGTGCCAGCAGCCCTCGGACAGGGTTCACCGGGGAGCTGTTTTTT.

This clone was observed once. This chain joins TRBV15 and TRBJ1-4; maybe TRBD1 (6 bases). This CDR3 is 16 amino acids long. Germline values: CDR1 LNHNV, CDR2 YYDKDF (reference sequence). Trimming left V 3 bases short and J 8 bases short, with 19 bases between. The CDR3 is CATSRAGVMVGEKLFF. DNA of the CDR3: TGTGCCACCAGCAGGGCAGGGGTCATGGTAGGGGAAAAACTGTTTTTT.

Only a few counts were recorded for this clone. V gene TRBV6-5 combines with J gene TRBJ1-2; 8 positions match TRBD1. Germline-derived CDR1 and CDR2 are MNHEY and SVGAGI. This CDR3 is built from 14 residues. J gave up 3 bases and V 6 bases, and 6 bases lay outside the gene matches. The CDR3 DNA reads TGTGCCAGCAGGAAGACAGGGGCGGACTATGGCTACACCTTC. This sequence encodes CASRKTGADYGYTF.